The subject of this entry is one T cell receptor beta chain. The target antigen is unknown. Treatment in this sample: roughly 10-day PBMC culture with coronavirus spike peptide pools or control peptides (ViraFEST assay). This entry belongs to a study of vaccination and CD4 T cells after COVID-19. In the study overall: The study drew post-COVID samples a median roughly 110 days after diagnosis (range 35 to 161).

Study-wide findings and caveats: Although the median of SARS-CoV-2-reactive clonotypes rose from about 22 to 38, the change was not significant.

CDR3 length equals 12 residues. V was shortened by 5 bases and J by 0 bases, with 3 bases between the two germline ends. CDR1 is SGHTA, CDR2 FQGNSA, per germline. The assay that was used to sequence DNA from cultured CD4+ T cells was the Oncomine TCR Beta short-read assay. TCRdb re-analysed the PCR reads in MiXCR, keeping a single row per CDR3 protein. The data contain about 11,000 distinct CDR3 sequences, around two thirds of them seen just once; the ten biggest clones take up roughly 8%. V gene TRBV7-2 combines with J gene TRBJ2-3; D ambiguous. What was sequenced was CD4+ T cells from blood, cultured in vitro. The TCR originated in a human donor who had recovered from COVID-19. The CDR3, as DNA: TGTGCCAGCAGCCCGAGCACAGATACGCAGTATTTT. Its translation: CASSPSTDTQYF.